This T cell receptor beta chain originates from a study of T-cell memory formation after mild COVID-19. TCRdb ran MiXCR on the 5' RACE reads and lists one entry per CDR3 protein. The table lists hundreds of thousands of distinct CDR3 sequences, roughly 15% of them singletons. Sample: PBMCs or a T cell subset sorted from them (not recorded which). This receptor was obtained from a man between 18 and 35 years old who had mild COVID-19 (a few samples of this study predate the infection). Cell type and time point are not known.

As DNA, the CDR3 is TGCGCCAGCAGCCATCAAAGAGATCAGCCCCAGCATTTT. It translates to CASSHQRDQPQHF. J is TRBJ1-5 and V is TRBV4-3; D call uncertain. V was shortened by 3 bases and J by 5 bases, with 8 bases between the two germline ends. CDR3 length equals 13 residues. CDR1 is LGHNA and CDR2 is YSLEER in the germline V gene.